The entry below gives a single T cell receptor beta chain sequence along with its context. Its antigen is currently not known. Per-base qualities were not stored, and no clone one base away is much larger. The CDR3 numbers 18 residues from cysteine through phenylalanine. The kept DNA is CDR3 alone, 54 bases in frame from the first base. Via the germline V gene, CDR1 is SGHRS and CDR2 YFSETQ. Compared with germline, V lacks 1 base and J lacks 0 bases; bases without a gene match: 10. The sample belongs to a study of long-term antiretroviral therapy in people with HIV (dated by TCRdb to between 2021 and 2023). For context, the study as a whole: Collection of the earliest samples took place about a decade ahead of the 2015 WHO recommendation for immediate ART, at a time when ART was typically delayed until CD4 counts fell. A retrospective serial study tested whether ART initiation and durable HIV suppression were associated with changes in peripheral blood TRB repertoire composition and diversity. A total of roughly 200 cryopreserved PBMC samples came from approximately 30 adults with confirmed HIV infection and were collected serially over a mean of about 6 years (range 1-12). Among the 30 or so participants with HIV, eleven to twelve were female. No cross-contamination during QIAcube processing was seen in test extractions of a monoclonal T-cell line run alongside 33 polyclonal samples.

Beyond this particular receptor, the publication reports: Samples dated from the mid-2000s to the late 2010s, and the ART regimens used may be less effective than current ones. Unsorted PBMC were profiled instead of sorted CD4+ and CD8+ T cells because pre-ART samples had limited cell numbers. Owing to limited PBMC availability, only the TCR beta chain was sequenced, without alpha chain pairing. Starting ART was linked to a significant rise in TRB diversity, yet even after long-term ART the diversity remained significantly lower than in transplant donor controls. The repertoire was dominated across all time points by expanded TRB clones identified before ART initiation, although this dominance was seen to fluctuate and to decrease in many PLHIV after ART. Inferences about post-ART repertoire changes were limited because no data were available on ART adherence, viral resistance or therapy changes. CDR3 length ranges in HIV repertoires were narrower than in controls, and network structure suggested an antigen-experienced repertoire with only a slight naive shift after ART.

Inclusion was restricted to participants for whom at least one PBMC sample before ART initiation and at least two post-ART samples were available. Treatment was received in the United States of America by all participants with HIV. Before DNA extraction, cryopreserved samples containing roughly 0.85-11 million PBMC were thawed and washed. At the time of the earliest PBMC sample, participants with HIV were aged between roughly 20 and 55 years. PBMC samples were contributed by each participant from 1-4 timepoints before ART initiation and 2-8 timepoints after ART initiation, with a median of 7 samples. For every participant, serial HIV viral load, CD4+ T-cell count, ART history and demographic data were obtained. Genomic DNA was extracted from unsorted PBMC with a Qiagen kit on a QIAcube, with processing performed in batches of 12 samples. Sequencing of the TRB variable region was done with the immunoSEQ hsTCRB v3.0 assay at survey level resolution. The targeted TRB sequencing depth was about 40,000-55,000 T-cell genomes per sample. TRB libraries were pooled and sequenced on an Illumina MiSeq using a v3 150-cycle kit. As for how the authors treated the data: Repertoire analysis was run in R within a reproducible Nextflow workflow that covered QC, data transformation and analysis. LymphoSeq2, an R package for exploring AIRR-Seq data, was used to implement custom analyses. A handful of samples that yielded fewer than 5000 total TRB sequences were excluded, so that under 200 HIV repertoires were analyzed. Among the 170 to 200 retained HIV repertoires, 55 to 60 were collected before ART initiation and roughly 130 after ART initiation. Repertoires were downsampled to 5000 TRB nucleotide sequences, and summary statistics were averaged over 100 downsampling iterations. The analysis kept only TRB sequences whose CDR3 regions were at least seven amino acids long. Diversity was measured with a Shannon entropy-derived clonality score and the Gini coefficient. In the repertoire networks, any two of the top 5000 CDR3 amino acid sequences were connected whenever the two sequences differed by an edit distance of one. Antigen specificity groups and MHC restriction were predicted for TRB CDR3 amino acid sequences with GLIPH2. To flag known CMV, EBV, HIV or tissue antigen associations, CDR3 amino acid sequences were matched against VDJdb and McPAS-TCR. Pre-ART, post-ART and control groups were compared with Wilcoxon signed-rank tests and Holm-Bonferroni correction. TCRdb obtained this table from immuneACCESS and retained in-frame rearrangements with V and J assigned. These tables miss some clones; where compared with another copy, unresolved V genes account for less than half of the shortfall, and the remainder is unexplained. V, J and clone size derive from that table, while D and trimming were established from the DNA sequence. This sample lists under 50,000 clones; approximately 87% were detected once. The ten largest make up about 4% of the sample.

The chain joins TRBV5-1 to TRBJ1-3; 7 central nucleotides agree with TRBD1. Sequences were derived from unsorted PBMCs, sampled 1.2 years after starting antiretroviral therapy. This receptor was taken from a woman aged 45-65 years with HIV. CDR3 reads: CASSLRQGVGGSGNTIYF. The nucleotide sequence reads TGCGCCAGCAGCTTGCGGCAGGGGGTCGGGGGCTCTGGAAACACCATATATTTT.